This TCR beta chain was documented in a study of molecular identifiers for immune sequencing clone quantification. As for the study in general: Four of five splits of RNA from around 18,000 or 91,000 naive CD8 cells were sequenced in replicates. Study conclusions and caveats: Jurkat TCR RNA spiked in from one cell (amid more than 850,000 naive cells) was reportedly detectable. Over 98% of effector molecules, but under 1% in naive cells, were held by clones with more than 20 RNA copies.

The sorting of naive CD8 T cells used the CD8+CD4-CCR7+CD45RA+ phenotype. This CDR3 region has 14 residues. Looked up from germline, CDR1 is SGHRS and CDR2 is YFSETQ. V lost 2 bases and J lost 7, with 16 bases in between. TCRdb independently ran MiXCR on the PCR reads; one entry per CDR3 protein. The sample includes around 480,000 distinct CDR3 sequences, around 23% seen only once; the top ten take around 0.78%. This clonotype was counted a single time. Its matching antigen is unknown. A much more abundant neighbour one base away suggests this may be a read error. Sequenced input: naive CD8+ T cells from blood, with Jurkat cell RNA spiked in. Subset in this sample: FACS-sorted CD8+CD4-CCR7+CD45RA+ naive T cells. This rearrangement joins TRBV5-1 to TRBJ2-7; D is perhaps TRBD2 (6 bases). The receptor was derived from a human donor in good health. Some libraries in this study had Jurkat cell RNA spiked in. The CDR3 coding sequence is TGCGCCAGCAGCTTTTGGGGGGAATTCCGAGAGCAGTACTTC. It encodes CASSFWGEFREQYF.